Listed here are 32 T cell receptor beta chains from one sample, sequenced in a study of blood T cell repertoires in COVID-19. The method was immunoSEQ multiplex PCR; TCRdb's version includes in-frame clones alone and lacks a portion of them. This sample has roughly 150,000 clones, with roughly 82% found just once. Sample: peripheral blood. These receptors were taken from a woman aged 50 to 60 in a cohort sampled during active or convalescent COVID-19.

The chain uses TRBV24-1 and TRBJ2-3; TRBD2 aligns across 10 bases. Trimming cost V 4 bases and J 5 bases; bases outside gene matches: 8. Germline CDR1 is KGHDR and CDR2 is SFDVKD. This CDR3 is built from 16 residues. Here the CDR3 reads CATSDQSGGAVDTQYF. CDR3 nucleotide sequence: TGTGCCACCAGTGACCAAAGCGGGGGGGCCGTAGATACGCAGTATTTT.

This clone was seen once. The rearrangement joins TRBV7-9 to TRBJ1-1; tentative D call: TRBD1 (5 bases). The CDR3 length is 15 residues. Germline values: CDR1 SEHNR, CDR2 FQNEAQ (reference sequence). With 3 bases removed from V and 3 bases from J, the gap between germline ends came to 14 bases. For the CDR3, the DNA is TGTGCCAGCAGCTTTGGCGGGGGAGGGGACACTGAAGCTTTCTTT. This translates into CASSFGGGGDTEAFF. The whole variable domain, filled in from reference TRBV7-9 and TRBJ1-1, reads DTGVSQNPRHKITKRGQNVTFRCDPISEHNRLYWYRQTLGQGPEFLTYFQNEAQLEKSRLLSDRFSAERPKGSFSTLEIQRTEQGDSAMYLCASSFGGGGDTEAFFGQGTRLTVV.

The CDR3 is CASREPGQGASFF. Here the CDR3 DNA reads TGTGCCAGCAGGGAACCGGGACAGGGGGCCTCTTTCTTT. The chain uses TRBV7-2 and TRBJ1-1, with 12 nucleotides matching TRBD1. Germline loops: CDR1 SGHTA, CDR2 FQGNSA. V shed 6 bases, J shed 12 bases, and the junction held 8 bases outside the gene matches. The CDR3 has 13 amino acids.

The V gene is TRBV30, the J gene TRBJ2-1; tentative D call: TRBD2 (5 bases). V lost 0 bases and J lost 4, with 22 bases in between. The germline CDR1 and CDR2 sequences are GTSNPN and SVGIG (reference sequence). This CDR3 region has 18 residues. This CDR3 reads CAWSVRGASSPPYNEQFF. The DNA for the CDR3 is TGTGCCTGGAGTGTACGGGGAGCGTCCTCTCCCCCGTACAATGAGCAGTTCTTC.

J is TRBJ1-4 and V is TRBV5-1; the D gene is possibly TRBD1 (6 bases). This CDR3 comprises 12 residues. Germline lookup yields CDR1 SGHRS and CDR2 YFSETQ. V was clipped by 4 bases and J by 8 bases, with 9 bases between them. CDR3 in DNA: TGCGCCAGCAGCCCGGGGACAGAAAAACTGTTTTTT. Encoded protein: CASSPGTEKLFF.

The chain employs TRBV5-1 and TRBJ1-3; weak D call: TRBD1 (5 bases). From germline, CDR1 is SGHRS and CDR2 YFSETQ. The length of the CDR3 is 14 residues. The V gene lost 0 bases and the J gene lost 1 base, with 5 bases spanning the gap. CDR3 sequence (DNA): TGCGCCAGCAGCTTGGGACAGTCTGGAAACACCATATATTTT. Protein sequence: CASSLGQSGNTIYF. The whole variable domain, remainder taken from reference TRBV5-1 and TRBJ1-3, is KAGVTQTPRYLIKTRGQQVTLSCSPISGHRSVSWYQQTPGQGLQFLFEYFSETQRNKGNFPGRFSGRQFSNSRSEMNVSTLELGDSALYLCASSLGQSGNTIYFGEGSWLTVV.

On this clone itself: At one boundary the junction diverges from the germline segment, which might be a read error. The chain has TRBV7-7 and TRBJ2-5; perhaps TRBD1 as D (6 bases). The CDR3 covers 14 residues. The germline V gene has CDR1 SSHAT and CDR2 FNYEAQ (reference sequence). The CDR3 sequence is CASSYLTGQETQYF. CDR3 nucleotides: TGTGCTAGCAGCTACCTGACAGGACAAGAGACCCAGTACTTC.

This clone was counted once. The V call is TRBV5-5, the J call TRBJ1-1, with TRBD1 identical over 11 bases. The V gene's germline CDR1 is SGHKS and CDR2 YYEKEE (reference sequence). Losses at the gene ends were 5 bases for V and 4 bases for J; bases not matched to a gene: 7. The CDR3 is 15 residues long. The CDR3 coding sequence is TGTGCCAGCAGGTCGGGACAGGGGGACGGCACTGAAGCTTTCTTT. It encodes CASRSGQGDGTEAFF.

The rearrangement links TRBV19 to TRBJ1-2; TRBD1 matches at 10 bases. The V and J ends lost 5 bases and 2 bases, in that order; junction bases with no gene match: 2. In germline, CDR1 is LNHDA, CDR2 SQIVND (reference sequence). CDR3 length: 14 residues. The CDR3 protein is CASSSGQGNYGYTF. CDR3 nucleotide sequence: TGTGCCAGTAGTTCGGGACAGGGGAACTATGGCTACACCTTC.

The genes are TRBV5-1 and TRBJ1-1, with TRBD1 matching over 8 bases. CDR1 is SGHRS and CDR2 is YFSETQ in the germline V gene. The CDR3 covers 14 residues. Losses at the gene ends were 5 bases for V and 6 bases for J; bases not matched to a gene: 9. CDR3 sequence (DNA): TGCGCCAGCAGATCTGGACAGGGTGTCGCTGAAGCTTTCTTT. It encodes CASRSGQGVAEAFF.

This sequence joins TRBV7-9 and TRBJ2-7, with a weak D call TRBD2 (6 bases). This CDR3 contains 14 residues. Trimming stripped 5 bases from V and 4 bases from J, with 15 bases between. Germline assignment: CDR1 SEHNR and CDR2 FQNEAQ (reference sequence). The CDR3 sequence is CASSPGAGGYEQYF. In nucleotides, the CDR3 is TGTGCCAGCAGCCCGGGAGCGGGTGGTTACGAGCAGTACTTC.

As concerns this clone: A read error may account for a junction end that differs from germline. The genes are TRBV3-1 (or the pseudogene TRBV3-2) and TRBJ2-7; perhaps TRBD2 as D (6 bases). The CDR3 has 11 residues. From germline, CDR1 is LGHDT and CDR2 YNNKEL (reference sequence). This chain's CDR3 is CASSHTGAPDF. In DNA, the CDR3 is TGTGCCAGCAGCCACACGGGAGCTCCAGACTTC.

This chain connects TRBV3-1 (or the pseudogene TRBV3-2) to TRBJ1-6, with D unclear. Germline V CDR1 and CDR2: LGHDT, YNNKEL (reference sequence). This CDR3 region has 15 residues. The V gene lost 4 bases and the J gene lost 0 bases, with 7 bases spanning the gap. The CDR3 DNA is TGTGCCAGCAGCCTGAGGGTCTCCTATAATTCACCCCTCCACTTT. It encodes CASSLRVSYNSPLHF.

This rearrangement joins TRBV29-1 to TRBJ1-1; no reliable D call. The CDR3 consists of 11 residues. Germline V lookup: CDR1 SQVTM, CDR2 ANQGSEA. Trimming removed 3 bases from V and 9 bases from J, with 11 bases in between. CDR3 sequence (DNA): TGCAGCGTTGAGGGCCCCGCTCAAGCTTTCTTT. Translating gives CSVEGPAQAFF.

V usage is TRBV20-1 and J usage is TRBJ1-4; D gene unclear. Germline-derived CDR1 and CDR2 are DFQATT and SNEGSKA (reference sequence). The CDR3 is made up of 10 amino acids. The CDR3 DNA is TGCAGGAGAGGTCATGAAAAACTGTTTTTT. This codes for CRRGHEKLFF.

This clone came up once. The CDR3 DNA is TGTGCCAGCAGTTACTCTCTCGGGGAAGGCGAGCAGTACTTC. This encodes CASSYSLGEGEQYF. V is TRBV6-2 or TRBV6-3 and J is TRBJ2-7, with D maybe TRBD2 (5 bases). The CDR3 has 14 residues. Between the trimmed V and J ends, which lost 0 bases and 6 bases, there was a span of 12 bases. Germline V CDR1 and CDR2: MNHEY, SVGEGT.

The chain recombines TRBV5-4 with TRBJ2-1; TRBD2 matches at 8 bases. With V trimmed by 0 bases and J by 9 bases, 8 bases remained unmatched. Germline V gene data show CDR1 as SGHNT and CDR2 as YYREEE (reference sequence). This CDR3 contains 15 residues. CDR3 sequence reads: CASSLGRGGLGEQFF. CDR3 nucleotide sequence: TGTGCCAGCAGCTTGGGCCGGGGGGGCCTCGGTGAGCAGTTCTTC.

The chain combines TRBV11-2 with TRBJ1-5, with 9 bases identical to TRBD1. Germline V CDR1 and CDR2: SGHAT, FQNNGV. The CDR3 consists of 15 residues. V shed 3 bases and J 2 bases; nucleotides not matched to a gene: 2. CDR3 region: CASSFDRGGNQPQHF. The CDR3 region has the DNA TGTGCCAGCAGCTTCGACAGGGGGGGCAATCAGCCCCAGCATTTT.

The rearrangement uses TRBV21-1 and TRBJ2-5; the listed D gene, TRBD2, was not tested against the DNA. TRBV21-1 is an annotated pseudogene. This CDR3 is built from 16 residues. Written as DNA, the CDR3 is TGTGCCAGCAGCAAAGTGGAGACTAGCGGACAAGAGACCCAGTACTTC. Its protein is CASSKVETSGQETQYF.

The CDR3 region is CAWVYPPGELFF. The CDR3 DNA reads as TGTGCCTGGGTTTATCCTCCCGGGGAGCTGTTTTTT. The chain links TRBV30 to TRBJ2-2; the D is unclear. The germline V gene has CDR1 GTSNPN and CDR2 SVGIG (reference sequence). Trimming shortened V by 5 bases and J by 6 bases, and 10 bases separated the two germline ends. The CDR3 is 12 residues long.

This sequence joins TRBV10-3 and TRBJ1-5; D perhaps matches TRBD1 (6 bases). The CDR3 consists of 14 residues. Looked up from germline, CDR1 is ENHRY and CDR2 is SYGVKD. Trimming stripped 2 bases from V and 5 bases from J, with 10 bases between. CDR3 loop: CAISESGGDQPQHF. The CDR3, as DNA: TGTGCCATCAGTGAGAGCGGGGGCGATCAGCCCCAGCATTTT.

The V and J genes are TRBV19 and TRBJ1-5; D is undetermined. CDR3 length: 12 residues. The germline CDR1 and CDR2 sequences are LNHDA and SQIVND (reference sequence). V lost 3 bases, J lost 8 bases, and 8 bases lay in between. The CDR3 DNA is TGTGCCAGTAGTATCTTCGGGGAGCCCCAGCATTTT. The encoded protein is CASSIFGEPQHF.

This clone was found many times. This chain connects TRBV4-1 to TRBJ1-6; TRBD1 aligns across 8 bases. This CDR3 contains 19 residues. The junction had 8 bases not matched to a gene; V was cut back by 0 bases and J by 1 base. Per germline, CDR1 MGHRA and CDR2 YSYEKL. CDR3 nucleotide sequence: TGCGCCAGCAGCCAAGATACGGACAGGGTTAGATCCTATAATTCACCCCTCCACTTT. Translating gives CASSQDTDRVRSYNSPLHF.

V usage is TRBV2 and J usage is TRBJ2-7, with D tentatively TRBD1 (6 bases). From germline, CDR1 is SNHLY and CDR2 FYNNEI. V lost 3 bases, J lost 0 bases, and 9 bases lay in between. The CDR3 is made up of 14 amino acids. The DNA for the CDR3 is TGTGCCAGCAGTGACCTAGGGGGCTCCTACGAGCAGTACTTC. Its protein is CASSDLGGSYEQYF.

In its sample, this clone was seen a few times. V gene TRBV5-1 combines with J gene TRBJ2-7; a weak D match, TRBD1 (6 bases). The CDR3 contains 17 residues. Germline CDR1 SGHRS, CDR2 YFSETQ. The V and J ends lost 3 bases and 2 bases respectively, with 21 bases between them. The CDR3 coding sequence is TGCGCCAGCAGCTCGGGACGGACAGCCCAGAATACCTACGAGCAGTACTTC. It yields the protein CASSSGRTAQNTYEQYF. The full variable domain, rest sourced from reference TRBV5-1 and TRBJ2-7, is KAGVTQTPRYLIKTRGQQVTLSCSPISGHRSVSWYQQTPGQGLQFLFEYFSETQRNKGNFPGRFSGRQFSNSRSEMNVSTLELGDSALYLCASSSGRTAQNTYEQYFGPGTRLTVT.

V usage is TRBV15 and J usage is TRBJ1-5, with 7 nucleotides matching TRBD1. V gave up 1 base and J gave up 7 bases; unmatched junction bases: 7. The CDR3 covers 15 residues. Germline CDR1 and CDR2: LNHNV and YYDKDF (reference sequence). CDR3 sequence reads: CATSRGAQGSQPQHF. CDR3 nucleotide sequence: TGTGCCACCAGCAGAGGTGCACAGGGGTCGCAGCCCCAGCATTTT.

This rearrangement joins TRBV30 to TRBJ1-3; a weak D match, TRBD1 (6 bases). V lost 0 bases and J lost 2, with 8 bases in between. The germline gives CDR1 GTSNPN, CDR2 SVGIG (reference sequence). CDR3 length equals 14 residues. The CDR3 protein is CAWSVDRTGNTIYF. Here the CDR3 DNA reads TGTGCCTGGAGTGTGGACAGAACTGGAAACACCATATATTTT.

A single count supports this clone. The chain recombines TRBV21-1 with TRBJ2-3; TRBD1 is taken as the D call from the table, unchecked against the DNA. TRBV21-1 has pseudogene status. The CDR3 contains 15 residues. The CDR3 spells CASSKGGQAADTQYF. The CDR3, as DNA: TGTGCCAGCAGCAAAGGGGGGCAGGCGGCAGATACGCAGTATTTT.

The V and J genes are TRBV5-1 and TRBJ2-3; TRBD1 agrees at 9 bases. This CDR3 is 16 amino acids long. V lost 2 bases and J lost 5; bases outside the gene matches: 9. CDR1 is SGHRS and CDR2 is YFSETQ in the germline V gene. CDR3 nucleotides: TGCGCCAGCAGCTTAACCGGGACAGGGAGGGAAGATACGCAGTATTTT. This translates into CASSLTGTGREDTQYF.

This clone was observed a few times. The CDR3 reads CATAGGPGWNEQFF. For the CDR3, the DNA is TGTGCCACCGCGGGGGGGCCGGGGTGGAATGAGCAGTTCTTC. This chain uses TRBV24-1 with TRBJ2-1; TRBD2 matches at 9 bases. Looked up from germline, CDR1 is KGHDR and CDR2 is SFDVKD. Trimming took 9 bases from V and 7 from J; bases not matched to a gene: 9. The CDR3 length is 14 residues.

The chain has TRBV25-1 and TRBJ2-1; TRBD1 is a possible D gene (6 bases). This CDR3 has 11 amino acids. Germline lookup yields CDR1 MGHDK and CDR2 SYGVNS. V dropped 4 bases and J dropped 14 bases, with 12 bases sitting between them. The CDR3 spells CASSGTGIKFF. The DNA for the CDR3 is TGTGCCAGCAGTGGAACAGGGATAAAGTTCTTC.

This chain joins TRBV6-5 and TRBJ1-6; D is unclear. Germline CDR1 and CDR2: MNHEY and SVGAGI. Trimming took 6 bases from V and 7 from J, leaving 7 bases between them. The CDR3 is 12 residues long. Written as DNA, the CDR3 is TGTGCCAGCAGGAACACAAATTCACCCCTCCACTTT. It yields the protein CASRNTNSPLHF.